The 28 T cell receptor beta chains in this list originate from one sample, sequenced in a study of cytomegalovirus exposure and HLA in healthy donors. Data came from immunoSEQ multiplex PCR; TCRdb stores just in-frame clones and leaves some out. The table has about 170,000 clones, around nine tenths seen once. The sequenced sample consisted of PBMCs. Receptors originate from a man between 18 and 35 years old in good health and CMV-seropositive.

This chain uses TRBV9 with TRBJ2-6; D is unclear. Trimming removed 3 bases at V and 0 bases at J, with 7 bases between. The CDR3 extends over 15 amino acids. Germline loops: CDR1 SGDLS, CDR2 YYNGEE. CDR3 amino acids: CASSASSSGANVLTF. The DNA for the CDR3 is TGTGCCAGCAGCGCCTCTAGCTCTGGGGCCAACGTCCTGACTTTC.

The rearrangement uses TRBV2 and TRBJ2-3; TRBD1 agrees at 10 bases. J was trimmed by 6 bases and V by 3 bases; bases with no gene match: 6. CDR3 length: 15 amino acids. The V gene's germline CDR1 is SNHLY and CDR2 FYNNEI. The CDR3 region is CASSERTGGADTQYF. CDR3 DNA sequence: TGTGCCAGCAGTGAGCGGACAGGGGGTGCGGATACGCAGTATTTT.

This clone has a handful of counts. The V gene is TRBV28, the J gene TRBJ1-2, with 7 bases aligning to TRBD1. The CDR3 has 14 amino acids. Germline loops: CDR1 MDHEN, CDR2 SYDVKM. Trimming cost V 6 bases and J 8 bases; bases outside gene matches: 12. The CDR3 protein is CASRSEGARQGYTF. The CDR3 DNA follows: TGTGCCAGCAGGAGCGAGGGGGCGCGTCAAGGCTACACCTTC.

The rearrangement links TRBV9 to TRBJ1-5, with D possibly matching TRBD1 (5 bases). This CDR3 is built from 14 residues. Trimming removed 6 bases from V and 0 bases from J, with 10 bases in between. The V gene's germline CDR1 is SGDLS and CDR2 YYNGEE. CDR3 bases: TGTGCCAGCAATGGAGGGGATAGCAATCAGCCCCAGCATTTT. As protein: CASNGGDSNQPQHF.

The chain employs TRBV28 and TRBJ1-1, with TRBD1 as a possible D gene (6 bases). This CDR3 spans 13 amino acids. V was shortened by 1 base and J by 8 bases, with 11 bases between the two germline ends. The germline CDR1 and CDR2 sequences are MDHEN and SYDVKM. The CDR3, as DNA: TGTGCCAGCAGTTTATTGGGACACAGGGAAGCTTTCTTT. Amino acid sequence: CASSLLGHREAFF.

This clone occurred once. This chain connects TRBV5-1 to TRBJ2-7; perhaps TRBD2 as D (5 bases). Per the germline V gene, CDR1 is SGHRS and CDR2 is YFSETQ. The CDR3 covers 14 residues. The V and J ends lost 2 bases and 3 bases respectively, with 12 bases between them. CDR3 loop: CASSFEGLGYEQYF. The CDR3 nucleotides are TGCGCCAGCAGCTTCGAGGGCCTAGGCTACGAGCAGTACTTC.

The V and J genes are TRBV13 and TRBJ2-5; 15 bases fit TRBD2. Trimming took 4 bases from V and 5 from J; bases not matched to a gene: 2. Germline V gene lookup returns CDR1 PRHDT and CDR2 FYEKMQ (reference sequence). The CDR3 is 15 residues long. In DNA, the CDR3 is TGTGCCAGCAGCTCGGGACTAGCGGGAGGTGAGACCCAGTACTTC. Its protein is CASSSGLAGGETQYF.

The chain carries TRBV4-2 and TRBJ1-5; TRBD1 agrees at 12 bases. Germline V CDR1 and CDR2: LGHNA, YNFKEQ. The CDR3 consists of 16 residues. The V and J ends lost 4 bases and 5 bases, in that order; junction bases with no gene match: 6. CDR3 region: CASSPGQGAGDQPQHF. The CDR3 nucleotides are TGTGCCAGCAGCCCGGGACAGGGGGCCGGCGATCAGCCCCAGCATTTT.

This clone occurred a few times. The chain links TRBV7-3 to TRBJ1-2, with 7 bases fitting TRBD1. The CDR3 covers 13 residues. Losses at the gene ends were 5 bases for V and 5 bases for J; bases not matched to a gene: 5. Germline values: CDR1 SGHTA, CDR2 FQGTGA. The CDR3 region has the DNA TGTGCCAGCAGCCCGGGACAGCTGTATGGCTACACCTTC. It codes for CASSPGQLYGYTF.

The chain employs TRBV9 and TRBJ1-3; D is ambiguous. Germline V gene sequence: CDR1 SGDLS, CDR2 YYNGEE. This CDR3 is 16 amino acids long. With 4 bases removed from V and 0 bases from J, the gap between germline ends came to 14 bases. CDR3 amino acids: CASSMAGSPSGNTIYF. The CDR3 DNA reads TGTGCCAGCAGCATGGCGGGGTCCCCCTCTGGAAACACCATATATTTT. The complete variable domain, with remaining parts taken from reference TRBV9 and TRBJ1-3, reads DSGVTQTPKHLITATGQRVTLRCSPRSGDLSVYWYQQSLDQGLQFLIQYYNGEERAKGNILERFSAQQFPDLHSELNLSSLELGDSALYFCASSMAGSPSGNTIYFGEGSWLTVV.

Comment on this clone: This CDR3 is also generated by other DNA sequences in the sample. This chain joins TRBV5-1 and TRBJ1-1; the match to TRBD1 covers 7 bases. The CDR3 has 13 amino acids. The germline CDR1 and CDR2 sequences are SGHRS and YFSETQ. V was pared by 2 bases and J by 5 bases, with 3 bases of the junction left unmatched. CDR3 residues: CASSLQGRTEAFF. The CDR3 DNA follows: TGCGCCAGCAGCTTACAGGGGAGAACTGAAGCTTTCTTT. Filled out from reference TRBV5-1 and TRBJ1-1, the complete variable domain reads KAGVTQTPRYLIKTRGQQVTLSCSPISGHRSVSWYQQTPGQGLQFLFEYFSETQRNKGNFPGRFSGRQFSNSRSEMNVSTLELGDSALYLCASSLQGRTEAFFGQGTRLTVV.

This rearrangement joins TRBV2 to TRBJ1-1, with D uncertain. This CDR3 spans 15 amino acids. Trimming stripped 9 bases from V and 0 bases from J, with 17 bases between. Germline values: CDR1 SNHLY, CDR2 FYNNEI. The CDR3 loop reads CASPTSGNMNTEAFF. DNA for the CDR3: TGTGCCAGTCCCACGTCGGGGAACATGAACACTGAAGCTTTCTTT. The whole variable domain, filled in from reference TRBV2 and TRBJ1-1, reads EPEVTQTPSHQVTQMGQEVILRCVPISNHLYFYWYRQILGQKVEFLVSFYNNEISEKSEIFDDQFSVERPDGSNFTLKIRSTKLEDSAMYFCASPTSGNMNTEAFFGQGTRLTVV.

This clone was counted a few times. The J gene is TRBJ1-5, the V gene TRBV29-1, with D possibly matching TRBD1 (5 bases). The CDR3 totals 13 residues. Germline V CDR1 and CDR2: SQVTM, ANQGSEA. Between the trimmed V and J ends, which lost 3 bases and 7 bases, there was a span of 13 bases. CDR3 bases: TGCAGCGTTGAGGTAGGGAGGGGCCAGCCCCAGCATTTT. Its translation: CSVEVGRGQPQHF.

The J gene is TRBJ2-1, the V gene TRBV6-6, with 7 bases that match TRBD2. Germline V gene lookup returns CDR1 MNHNY and CDR2 SVGAGI (reference sequence). The CDR3 covers 15 residues. The V and J ends lost 4 bases and 6 bases, in that order; junction bases with no gene match: 9. CDR3 nucleotide sequence: TGTGCCAGCAGTTCCGCGGGGGTTCGGGGCAATGAGCAGTTCTTC. Translated: CASSSAGVRGNEQFF.

This rearrangement joins TRBV9 to TRBJ1-2; 8 positions match TRBD1. J lost 4 bases, V lost 3 bases, and 8 bases had no gene match. Germline CDR1 SGDLS, CDR2 YYNGEE. This CDR3 has 15 amino acids. CDR3 protein: CASSAGTGWFYGYTF. In DNA form, the CDR3 reads TGTGCCAGCAGCGCTGGGACAGGATGGTTCTATGGCTACACCTTC. The entire variable domain, with the rest obtained from reference TRBV9 and TRBJ1-2, is as follows: DSGVTQTPKHLITATGQRVTLRCSPRSGDLSVYWYQQSLDQGLQFLIQYYNGEERAKGNILERFSAQQFPDLHSELNLSSLELGDSALYFCASSAGTGWFYGYTFGSGTRLTVV.

This sequence joins TRBV27 and TRBJ2-7; D may be TRBD2 (6 bases). The CDR3 is 15 residues long. Germline V CDR1 and CDR2: MNHEY, SMNVEV (reference sequence). V was clipped by 5 bases and J by 2 bases, with 16 bases between them. The chain's CDR3 is CASSLLPRGPYEQYF. The CDR3, as DNA: TGTGCCAGCAGTCTACTTCCGCGGGGCCCCTACGAGCAGTACTTC.

This rearrangement joins TRBV9 to TRBJ1-2; tentatively, D is TRBD1 (6 bases). The CDR3 runs 12 residues. V shed 6 bases and J shed 8 bases, with 14 bases lying between them. Germline values: CDR1 SGDLS, CDR2 YYNGEE. The CDR3 coding sequence is TGTGCCAGCAACTCACAGGGAAGCGGCTACACCTTC. Its translation: CASNSQGSGYTF.

The chain recombines TRBV7-2 with TRBJ2-3, with D uncertain. The germline gives CDR1 SGHTA, CDR2 FQGNSA. The V end lost 7 bases, the J end lost 2 bases, and 4 bases lay between the germline ends. This CDR3 is 11 amino acids long. CDR3 in DNA: TGTGCCAGCACCATCACAGATACGCAGTATTTT. Translating it yields CASTITDTQYF.

The DNA of the CDR3 is TGCGCCAGCAGCCAAGATCATGGGTCTACGGGATCTCATGGCTACACCTTC. It specifies CASSQDHGSTGSHGYTF. This chain uses TRBV4-3 with TRBJ1-2; D is undetermined. The V end was cut by 0 bases, the J end by 6 bases, with 20 bases between. The CDR3 contains 17 residues. Germline values: CDR1 LGHNA, CDR2 YSLEER.

The chain carries TRBV19 and TRBJ2-2; 10 bases agree with TRBD1. CDR1 LNHDA and CDR2 SQIVND come from the germline V gene (reference sequence). V trimming: 10 bases; J trimming: 4 bases; junction bases outside the gene matches: 15. The length of the CDR3 is 17 residues. The DNA of the CDR3 is TGTGCCACCGAGGATTGGACAGGGGGAGACCCCACCGGGGAGCTGTTTTTT. This gives the protein CATEDWTGGDPTGELFF.

The genes are TRBV7-9 and TRBJ2-7, with no clear D. This CDR3 has 14 amino acids. Germline CDR1 SEHNR, CDR2 FQNEAQ (reference sequence). V gave up 5 bases and J gave up 2 bases, with 13 bases separating them. The CDR3 DNA reads TGTGCCAGCAGCCCATACTCGATACCCTACGAGCAGTACTTC. Translated: CASSPYSIPYEQYF.

The chain carries TRBV9 and TRBJ2-2; D is perhaps TRBD2 (6 bases). This CDR3 is 15 amino acids long. Looked up from germline, CDR1 is SGDLS and CDR2 is YYNGEE. V was clipped by 1 base and J by 0 bases, with 7 bases between them. The CDR3 sequence is CASSVSGANTGELFF. The CDR3 nucleotides read TGTGCCAGCAGCGTATCGGGGGCGAACACCGGGGAGCTGTTTTTT. The full variable domain, rest sourced from reference TRBV9 and TRBJ2-2, is DSGVTQTPKHLITATGQRVTLRCSPRSGDLSVYWYQQSLDQGLQFLIQYYNGEERAKGNILERFSAQQFPDLHSELNLSSLELGDSALYFCASSVSGANTGELFFGEGSRLTVL.

The rearrangement uses TRBV27 and TRBJ2-3; tentatively, D is TRBD2 (6 bases). The CDR3 is 13 amino acids. Trimming took off 7 bases at V and 3 bases at J, with 11 bases between the two ends. The germline gives CDR1 MNHEY, CDR2 SMNVEV (reference sequence). CDR3 protein: CASIASGTDTQYF. As DNA, the CDR3 is TGTGCCAGCATAGCGAGCGGGACAGATACGCAGTATTTT.

The genes are TRBV6-5 and TRBJ1-1; D remains ambiguous. This CDR3 has 13 amino acids. Germline V gene sequence: CDR1 MNHEY, CDR2 SVGAGI. The germline V and J ends were trimmed by 5 bases and 1 base, with 8 bases remaining between them. DNA of the CDR3: TGTGCCAGCAGTCGGGGTAAGAACACTGAAGCTTTCTTT. Protein sequence: CASSRGKNTEAFF.

This clone was recorded only once. The rearrangement uses TRBV7-2 and TRBJ2-2; D is perhaps TRBD2 (6 bases). V lost 0 bases to trimming and J lost 5 bases, with 16 bases between them. Per germline, CDR1 SGHTA and CDR2 FQGNSA. CDR3 size: 17 residues. The CDR3 DNA follows: TGTGCCAGCAGCTTAGCTTCGACTAGTGGGAGGACCGGGGAGCTGTTTTTT. Translated, it gives CASSLASTSGRTGELFF. Supplemented by reference TRBV7-2 and TRBJ2-2, the full variable domain reads GAGVSQSPSNKVTEKGKDVELRCDPISGHTALYWYRQSLGQGLEFLIYFQGNSAPDKSGLPSDRFSAERTGGSVSTLTIQRTQQEDSAVYLCASSLASTSGRTGELFFGEGSRLTVL.

This chain links TRBV15 with TRBJ1-5, with D unresolved. CDR1 LNHNV and CDR2 YYDKDF come from the germline V gene (reference sequence). Trimming pared 2 bases from V and 7 bases from J, leaving 15 bases between. CDR3 length: 15 amino acids. CDR3 residues: CATSRILTDGQPQHF. CDR3 DNA sequence: TGTGCCACCAGCAGAATCCTTACCGACGGGCAGCCCCAGCATTTT.

This CDR3 is CSVDRGLTQETQYF. CDR3 sequence (DNA): TGCAGCGTCGACAGGGGGCTCACCCAAGAGACCCAGTACTTC. The chain has TRBV29-1 and TRBJ2-5; 10 bases are a match to TRBD1. CDR3 size: 14 residues. Trimming at V came to 6 bases and at J to 1 base, leaving 5 bases not matched to a gene. In germline, CDR1 is SQVTM, CDR2 ANQGSEA. The complete variable domain, with remaining parts taken from reference TRBV29-1 and TRBJ2-5, reads SAVISQKPSRDICQRGTSLTIQCQVDSQVTMMFWYRQQPGQSLTLIATANQGSEATYESGFVIDKFPISRPNLTFSTLTVSNMSPEDSSIYLCSVDRGLTQETQYFGPGTRLLVL.

This clone was detected only a few times. V usage is TRBV6-4 and J usage is TRBJ2-3; TRBD2 aligns across 8 bases. CDR3 length: 14 residues. The trim removed 4 bases at V and 2 bases at J, leaving 2 bases unmatched. From germline, CDR1 is MRHNA and CDR2 SNTAGT. Here the CDR3 reads CASSAGGATDTQYF. CDR3 nucleotides: TGTGCCAGCAGTGCGGGGGGGGCCACAGATACGCAGTATTTT.